This TCR beta chain is from a study of blood T cell repertoires in COVID-19. This clone was seen a handful of times. In the authors' methods: Amplified reference gene primers provided the basis for estimating nucleated cell counts. Produced via immunoSEQ multiplex PCR; TCRdb's table is partial and in-frame only. Clone size and V and J calls were adopted from that table, with D and trimming inferred from the DNA. The sample lists about 140,000 clones; about 86% were seen once. V was cut by 6 bases and J by 4 bases, with 10 bases left in between. This CDR3 has 13 amino acids. Germline-derived CDR1 and CDR2 are SNHLY and FYNNEI.

The sample was peripheral blood. The V gene is TRBV2, the J gene TRBJ1-3; D gene ambiguous. The TCR originated in a woman aged 55-69 years with acute or convalescent COVID-19. CDR3 DNA sequence: TGTGCCAGCAGGGCGGAATCGGGAAACACCATATATTTT. Its protein product is CASRAESGNTIYF.